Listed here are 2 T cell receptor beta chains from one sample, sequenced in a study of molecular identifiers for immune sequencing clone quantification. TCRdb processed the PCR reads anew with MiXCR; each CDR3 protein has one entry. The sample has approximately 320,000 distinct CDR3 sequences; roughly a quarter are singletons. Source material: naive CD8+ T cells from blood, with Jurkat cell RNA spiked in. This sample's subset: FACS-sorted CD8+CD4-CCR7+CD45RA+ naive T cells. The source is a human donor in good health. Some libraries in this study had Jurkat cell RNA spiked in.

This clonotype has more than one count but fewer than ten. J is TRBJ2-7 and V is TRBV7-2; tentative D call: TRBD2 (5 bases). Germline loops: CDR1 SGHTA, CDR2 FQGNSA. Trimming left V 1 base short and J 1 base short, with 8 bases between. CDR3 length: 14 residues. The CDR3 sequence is CASSLGGLSYEQYF. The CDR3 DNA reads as TGTGCCAGCAGCTTAGGAGGGCTTTCCTACGAGCAGTACTTC.

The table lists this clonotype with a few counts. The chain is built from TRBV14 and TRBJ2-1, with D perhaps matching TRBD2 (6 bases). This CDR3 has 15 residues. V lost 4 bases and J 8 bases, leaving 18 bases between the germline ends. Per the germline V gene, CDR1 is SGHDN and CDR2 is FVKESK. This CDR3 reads CASSPWDSEAYEQFF. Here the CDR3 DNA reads TGTGCCAGCAGCCCTTGGGACTCCGAAGCCTATGAGCAGTTCTTC.